Included here is one T cell receptor beta chain sequence, with context. The V gene's germline CDR1 is LNHDA and CDR2 SQIVND (reference sequence). Trimming took 4 bases from V and 0 from J, leaving 6 bases between them. The CDR3 is made up of 13 amino acids. The sample is drawn from a study of blood T cell repertoires in COVID-19. Overall study context: Both acute and convalescent COVID-19 samples were obtained from the United States, Italy and Spain. T cells, B-cell-depleted T cells, or PBMCs provided the cDNA or gDNA that served as material.

In the original analysis: Nucleated cell number was recorded as an estimate derived from reference gene primer amplification. Profiling relied on immunoSEQ multiplex PCR, and the TCRdb table lists in-frame clones only, not all of them. Clone size and the V and J calls come from that table; the DNA yielded D and trimming. The sample yields under 250,000 clones, roughly 85% seen once. The chain combines TRBV19 with TRBJ1-1; the D is unclear. The receptor's source is a man between 18 and 29 years old with active or convalescent COVID-19. Sequenced sample: peripheral blood. The CDR3 nucleotides read TGTGCCAGTAGTAGCCAGATGAACACTGAAGCTTTCTTT. Translation gives CASSSQMNTEAFF.